Listed here is a single TCR beta chain. Antigen: not known. V dropped 7 bases and J dropped 3 bases, with 10 bases sitting between them. The V gene's germline CDR1 is SGHRS and CDR2 YFSETQ. The CDR3 spans 13 residues. The data originate from a study of blood T cells in healthy people across ages. Findings and limits, study-wide: Diversity was estimated from one million T cells, and these estimates were considered underestimates.

The second PCR ran roughly 6 to 12 cycles with a sample-barcoded 5' primer and J-beta primers. TCRdb passed the 5' RACE reads through MiXCR, listing each CDR3 protein once. The data show 650,000 to 1,000,000 distinct CDR3 sequences, with around 36% seen just once and under 15% held by the top ten. The chain is built from TRBV5-1 and TRBJ1-4; D perhaps matches TRBD1 (5 bases). The specimen sequenced was blood. This TCR derives from a young man in good health. The CDR3 DNA sequence: TGCGCCAGCCGAGGGGACGCTAATGAAAAACTGTTTTTT. It codes for CASRGDANEKLFF.